The 28 T cell receptor beta chains reported below all come from one sample, sequenced in a study of CD8+ T cells in alopecia areata. Treatment meaning: oral pan-JAK inhibitor, 5-10 mg twice daily. As the sequencing template, cDNA was produced by extracting RNA and reverse transcribing it. Clones were sequenced by immunoSEQ multiplex PCR, and TCRdb holds only the in-frame ones, with some missing. The sample includes 100,000 to 150,000 clones, 58% of them seen just once. The source material was CD8+ T cells sorted from blood, sampled at week 4, from a patient treated with tofacitinib. The receptor source for this set is a human donor with alopecia areata.

This clone was counted a few times. This chain connects TRBV2 to TRBJ2-1; 7 nucleotides align to TRBD1. The CDR3 sequence is 16 residues long. With 8 bases clipped from V and 2 bases from J, the junction kept 12 bases outside the gene matches. Germline V gene sequence: CDR1 SNHLY, CDR2 FYNNEI. The CDR3 coding sequence is TGTGCCAGCCCTGGACCGGGACAGTCTACCTACAATGAGCAGTTCTTC. Translation: CASPGPGQSTYNEQFF.

The gene calls are TRBV11-2 and TRBJ1-1; no clear D. CDR1 and CDR2 (germline): SGHAT, FQNNGV. This CDR3 contains 13 residues. The DNA for the CDR3 is TGTGCAGAGTCAAAGGTGGGCGACACTGAAGCTTTCTTT. As protein: CAESKVGDTEAFF.

V and J are TRBV30 and TRBJ1-2; no reliable D call. The length of the CDR3 is 13 residues. Trimming stripped 1 base from V and 7 bases from J, with 13 bases between. From germline, CDR1 is GTSNPN and CDR2 SVGIG (reference sequence). CDR3: CAWSDRPAGGYTF. The CDR3, as DNA: TGTGCCTGGAGTGATCGGCCGGCTGGTGGCTACACCTTC.

The chain has TRBV5-6 and TRBJ2-3; 9 positions agree with TRBD2. Germline CDR1 SGHDT, CDR2 YYEEEE. The ends lost 5 bases at V and 2 bases at J; junction bases unmatched: 12. The CDR3 sequence is 17 residues long. The CDR3 sequence is CASRVRGGRAHTDTQYF. CDR3 DNA: TGTGCCAGCAGAGTGCGGGGGGGCCGGGCACACACAGATACGCAGTATTTT.

This clone was seen a single time. This chain uses TRBV27 with TRBJ2-5; 7 nucleotides match TRBD2. CDR3 length equals 18 residues. V was clipped by 0 bases and J by 9 bases; unmatched bases: 19. Germline V lookup: CDR1 MNHEY, CDR2 SMNVEV (reference sequence). The CDR3 spells CASSLSVAASGGLYAQYF. CDR3 nucleotides: TGTGCCAGCAGTTTATCGGTTGCGGCTAGCGGCGGTCTATATGCCCAGTACTTC.

This clone was seen a handful of times. The chain carries TRBV29-1 and TRBJ2-7; 9 bases are shared with TRBD1. Germline V gives CDR1 SQVTM, CDR2 ANQGSEA. The ends lost 1 base at V and 5 bases at J; junction bases unmatched: 9. This CDR3 spans 15 amino acids. The CDR3 bases are TGCAGCGTTGAAGGGGCAGGACAGGGGATCCACGAGCAGTACTTC. Translating it yields CSVEGAGQGIHEQYF.

This sequence joins TRBV4-1 and TRBJ2-5, with D unclear. V was pared by 1 base and J by 5 bases, with 11 bases between. Germline loops: CDR1 MGHRA, CDR2 YSYEKL. This CDR3 has 14 amino acids. In nucleotides, the CDR3 is TGCGCCAGCAGCCAAGTAGCAGGCATGGAGACCCAGTACTTC. Its protein is CASSQVAGMETQYF.

A few counts support this clone. The V gene is TRBV5-4, the J gene TRBJ1-1, with D possibly matching TRBD1 (6 bases). Per the germline V gene, CDR1 is SGHNT and CDR2 is YYREEE (reference sequence). The V end was cut by 5 bases, the J end by 2 bases, with 10 bases between. CDR3 length: 13 residues. The CDR3 DNA sequence: TGTGCCAGCAGGTGGGGGCACAACACTGAAGCTTTCTTT. Protein sequence: CASRWGHNTEAFF.

The chain uses TRBV9 and TRBJ2-7; D is ambiguous. V dropped 4 bases and J dropped 3 bases, with 11 bases sitting between them. Germline assignment: CDR1 SGDLS and CDR2 YYNGEE. The CDR3 loop spans 13 amino acids. The CDR3 DNA sequence: TGTGCCAGCAGCCCCTGGAGTGACTACGAGCAGTACTTC. Its translation is CASSPWSDYEQYF.

This clone occurred a few times. The rearrangement uses TRBV30 and TRBJ2-1; D unclear. V lost 7 bases to trimming and J lost 7 bases, with 17 bases between them. This CDR3 has 13 residues. Per the germline V gene, CDR1 is GTSNPN and CDR2 is SVGIG (reference sequence). The CDR3 DNA follows: TGTGCCTCCCCGTTGGGGTATGATAATGAGCAGTTCTTC. It codes for CASPLGYDNEQFF.

The chain couples TRBV7-9 to TRBJ2-1, with 7 bases fitting TRBD2. The germline CDR1 and CDR2 sequences are SEHNR and FQNEAQ (reference sequence). This CDR3 is built from 14 residues. With V trimmed by 6 bases and J by 3 bases, 5 bases remained unmatched. This CDR3 reads CASRLAFHYNEQFF. The CDR3 bases are TGTGCCAGCAGACTAGCGTTCCACTACAATGAGCAGTTCTTC.

V is TRBV25-1 and J is TRBJ2-5, with D hard to call. Germline CDR1 and CDR2: MGHDK and SYGVNS. The CDR3 has 14 residues. Deletions cut 0 bases from V and 2 bases from J, with 7 bases between. In DNA form, the CDR3 reads TGTGCCAGCAGTGAATATAACAAACAAGAGACCCAGTACTTC. Translation: CASSEYNKQETQYF.

This clone has only a few counts. The J gene is TRBJ2-7, the V gene TRBV7-9; TRBD1 might be the D (5 bases). Germline CDR1 and CDR2: SEHNR and FQNEAQ (reference sequence). V was pared by 5 bases and J by 3 bases, with 11 bases between. CDR3 size: 13 residues. The CDR3 nucleotides read TGTGCCAGCAGCCCTGACACAGGCTACGAGCAGTACTTC. It is translated as CASSPDTGYEQYF.

J is TRBJ2-5 and V is TRBV25-1, with D possibly called TRBD1 or TRBD2 (6 bases each). The germline gives CDR1 MGHDK, CDR2 SYGVNS. The CDR3 runs to 11 residues. V lost 10 bases to trimming and J lost 5 bases, with 11 bases between them. The CDR3 loop is CATGGRETQYF. As DNA, the CDR3 is TGTGCCACCGGGGGCCGTGAGACCCAGTACTTC. Based on the CDR3 plus reference TRBV25-1 and TRBJ2-5, the full variable domain is EADIYQTPRYLVIGTGKKITLECSQTMGHDKMYWYQQDPGMELHLIHYSYGVNSTEKGDLSSESTVSRIRTEHFPLTLESARPSHTSQYLCATGGRETQYFGPGTRLLVL.

This chain uses TRBV30 with TRBJ2-5; TRBD1 aligns across 9 bases. V lost 5 bases, J lost 3 bases, and 4 bases stayed unmatched. The CDR3 is 13 residues long. From germline, CDR1 is GTSNPN and CDR2 SVGIG (reference sequence). In nucleotides, the CDR3 is TGTGCCTGGGGGACAGGGATTGAAGAGACCCAGTACTTC. It specifies CAWGTGIEETQYF.

The genes are TRBV29-1 and TRBJ2-5; D is perhaps TRBD1 (6 bases). Germline CDR1 is SQVTM and CDR2 is ANQGSEA. The CDR3 consists of 12 residues. Trimming left V 0 bases short and J 4 bases short, with 6 bases between. The CDR3 is CSVEEQGETQYF. The DNA of the CDR3 is TGCAGCGTTGAAGAACAGGGAGAGACCCAGTACTTC.

The DNA of the CDR3 is TGTGCCTGGACAGCAGTAGGAGTGATTCCCCTCCACTTT. This encodes CAWTAVGVIPLHF. J is TRBJ1-6 and V is TRBV30; no reliable D call. The germline V gene has CDR1 GTSNPN and CDR2 SVGIG (reference sequence). The length of the CDR3 is 13 residues. The V end was cut by 4 bases, the J end by 13 bases, with 17 bases between.

J is TRBJ2-5 and V is TRBV19, with a tentative D call TRBD2 (5 bases). The CDR3 covers 11 residues. Trimming took 5 bases from V and 7 from J, leaving 8 bases between them. The germline gives CDR1 LNHDA, CDR2 SQIVND (reference sequence). CDR3 nucleotides: TGTGCCAGTAGTTACAGCGGGACCCAGTACTTC. Translating it yields CASSYSGTQYF.

This clone was seen a few times. The CDR3 reads CASSPGAVSDEQFF. CDR3 in DNA: TGTGCCAGCAGCCCGGGAGCGGTAAGCGATGAGCAGTTCTTC. The chain combines TRBV6-6 with TRBJ2-1; maybe TRBD2 (6 bases). Germline CDR1 is MNHNY and CDR2 is SVGAGI (reference sequence). The CDR3 is 14 amino acids. V was trimmed by 6 bases and J by 8 bases, leaving 17 bases between them.

This clone was detected a few times. The chain uses TRBV6-4 and TRBJ2-2; 7 bases map to TRBD2. J gave up 3 bases and V 6 bases, and 4 bases lay outside the gene matches. Per the germline V gene, CDR1 is MRHNA and CDR2 is SNTAGT. CDR3 length: 14 amino acids. The CDR3 region has the DNA TGTGCCAGCAGCCCTAGCGGAGACACCGGGGAGCTGTTTTTT. The encoded protein is CASSPSGDTGELFF.

This clone was found a few times. The chain joins TRBV7-9 to TRBJ2-7; D is ambiguous. The V end was cut by 1 base, the J end by 5 bases, with 6 bases between. Germline V CDR1 and CDR2: SEHNR, FQNEAQ (reference sequence). The CDR3 contains 12 residues. The CDR3 is CASSLGADEQYF. The CDR3 nucleotides are TGTGCCAGCAGCTTAGGGGCGGACGAGCAGTACTTC.

The gene calls are TRBV29-1 and TRBJ2-6; D is uncertain. CDR1 is SQVTM, CDR2 ANQGSEA, per germline. CDR3 length equals 13 residues. Trimming stripped 7 bases from V and 1 base from J, with 8 bases between. CDR3 DNA: TGCAGCGCAGGAGAGTCTGGGGCCAACGTCCTGACTTTC. It encodes CSAGESGANVLTF.

This clone came up a few times. This chain links TRBV12-5 with TRBJ2-1; the D gene could be TRBD1 or TRBD2 (5 bases each). Germline assignment: CDR1 LGHNT and CDR2 FRNRAP. This CDR3 is built from 13 residues. Trimming took 7 bases from V and 9 from J, leaving 16 bases between them. CDR3 bases: TGTGCTAGTGCGGGGCCCCCATTTGGTGAGCAGTTCTTC. Translating gives CASAGPPFGEQFF.

The genes are TRBV9 and TRBJ1-1; unclear D gene. The germline V and J ends were trimmed by 0 bases and 0 bases, with 9 bases remaining between them. The CDR3 loop spans 15 amino acids. Germline V gene data show CDR1 as SGDLS and CDR2 as YYNGEE. The CDR3 spells CASSVEVHMNTEAFF. The CDR3 DNA sequence: TGTGCCAGCAGCGTAGAGGTGCATATGAACACTGAAGCTTTCTTT.

The chain combines TRBV7-6 with TRBJ2-1; the D gene is possibly TRBD1 (6 bases). Trimming cost V 10 bases and J 7 bases, with 20 bases left between them. CDR3 length: 14 residues. Germline values: CDR1 SGHVS, CDR2 FNYEAQ. For the CDR3, the DNA is TGTGCCACCCGAGGGGGTTGGGCTGGGAATGAGCAGTTCTTC. It yields the protein CATRGGWAGNEQFF.

The CDR3 DNA reads as TGTGCCAGCAGTTCGACCTCTAGCGGGTCCTACAATGAGCAGTTCTTC. As protein: CASSSTSSGSYNEQFF. The J gene is TRBJ2-1, the V gene TRBV27; 8 positions match TRBD2. The V gene end was trimmed by 4 bases and the J gene end by 1 base; junction bases not matched to a gene: 6. This CDR3 has 16 amino acids. Germline lookup yields CDR1 MNHEY and CDR2 SMNVEV (reference sequence).

The CDR3 coding sequence is TGTGCCAGCAGCCAAGCGGGACATCGTTTTGAAAAACTGTTTTTT. Amino acids: CASSQAGHRFEKLFF. The chain has TRBV14 and TRBJ1-4, with D possibly being TRBD1 (6 bases). The CDR3 is 15 amino acids. Germline V CDR1 and CDR2: SGHDN, FVKESK. V lost 1 base and J 7 bases, leaving 13 bases between the germline ends.

The sample holds a few counts of this clone. V gene TRBV27 combines with J gene TRBJ2-3; D is unclear. Looked up from germline, CDR1 is MNHEY and CDR2 is SMNVEV (reference sequence). The CDR3 consists of 14 residues. Trimming removed 7 bases at V and 0 bases at J, with 11 bases between. DNA for the CDR3: TGTGCCAGCACCCCTTTTGACAGCACAGATACGCAGTATTTT. This translates into CASTPFDSTDTQYF.